This TCR beta chain was recovered during a study of tumor and adjacent non-tumor tissue in lung cancer. The library came from three nested PCR rounds adapted from ARM-PCR protocols. Using its own MiXCR run on the multiplex PCR reads, TCRdb lists one record per CDR3 protein. The table shows approximately 150,000 distinct CDR3 sequences, with approximately 64% occurring only once. RNA was extracted from bulk tissue without any cell sorting. Sequencing input: lung tumor tissue. This TCR was sampled from a man aged 55 to 70 with small cell lung cancer.

In DNA form, the CDR3 reads TGCAGTGGGGCGGGAGGGCTCTCCTACAATGAGCAGTTCTTC. Translation gives CSGAGGLSYNEQFF. The chain combines TRBV20-1 with TRBJ2-1; 9 positions agree with TRBD2. V shed 7 bases and J 0 bases; nucleotides not matched to a gene: 4. From germline, CDR1 is DFQATT and CDR2 SNEGSKA (reference sequence). CDR3 length equals 14 residues.